The rows below give T cell receptor beta chains drawn from one sample of a study of T cell responses to AZD1222 COVID-19 vaccine. Sequencing used immunoSEQ multiplex PCR; TCRdb keeps in-frame clones, though not all of them. The sample carries 45,000 to 60,000 clones, approximately 83% recorded once. Sequencing used peripheral blood, obtained on day 0 of AZD1222 vaccination. The origin of the receptors is an adult in good health. The CDR3 runs from the conserved cysteine through the conserved F or W. A D gene is named only where the DNA matches it firmly. Size values are once, few and many counts, or a class for expanded clones, and some rows have none.

d_call | j_call | v_call | clone_size | cdr3_aa | cdr3_nt
- | TRBJ2-7 | TRBV6-5 | - | CASFGTLEGEQYF | TGTGCCAGCTTCGGGACTCTCGAAGGGGAGCAGTACTTC
TRBD2 | TRBJ2-2 | TRBV3-1/TRBV3-2 | - | CASSQTSGTSGTGELFF | TGTGCCAGCAGCCAAACGTCCGGGACTAGCGGGACCGGGGAGCTGTTTTTT
- | TRBJ1-5 | TRBV7-2 | once | CASSLGITGNQPQHF | TGTGCCAGCAGCTTAGGAATAACTGGGAATCAGCCCCAGCATTTT
- | TRBJ2-3 | TRBV12-3/TRBV12-4 | - | CASRYYTDTQYF | TGTGCCAGCAGATATTACACAGATACGCAGTATTTT
- | TRBJ1-2 | TRBV7-3 | - | CASSLRQQGNGYTF | TGTGCCAGCAGCTTACGACAACAGGGTAATGGCTACACCTTC
TRBD1 | TRBJ2-6 | TRBV29-1 | medium-sized | CSVGTGGGANVLTF | TGCAGCGTTGGGACAGGGGGTGGGGCCAACGTCCTGACTTTC
- | TRBJ2-1 | TRBV18 | - | CASSPPGGQYNEQFF | TGTGCCAGCTCACCTCCAGGGGGGCAATACAATGAGCAGTTCTTC
TRBD2 | TRBJ2-7 | TRBV27 | - | CASSLSGLAPFYEQYF | TGTGCCAGCAGTTTATCGGGACTAGCACCCTTCTACGAGCAGTACTTC
- | TRBJ1-1 | TRBV27 | - | CASSFGGLNTEAFF | TGTGCCAGCAGTTTCGGGGGGTTGAACACTGAAGCTTTCTTT
- | TRBJ1-5 | TRBV30 | - | CAWAGVNQPQHF | TGTGCCTGGGCAGGGGTTAATCAGCCCCAGCATTTT
TRBD1 | TRBJ1-3 | TRBV3-1/TRBV3-2 | once | CASSQESDRGRNTIYF | TGTGCCAGCAGCCAAGAATCAGACAGGGGTAGAAACACCATATATTTT
- | TRBJ1-2 | TRBV2 | once | CASSADVVVGYTF | TGTGCCAGCAGTGCCGACGTGGTGGTTGGCTACACCTTC
- | TRBJ2-7 | TRBV9 | - | CASTVDAKVTYEQYF | TGTGCCAGCACCGTCGACGCCAAAGTCACCTACGAGCAGTACTTC
- | TRBJ2-7 | TRBV14 | - | CAPNYEQYF | TGTGCCCCAAACTACGAGCAGTACTTC
TRBD2 | TRBJ2-3 | TRBV29-1 | - | CSVGLAGGNTDTQYF | TGCAGCGTTGGACTAGCGGGAGGGAACACAGATACGCAGTATTTT
- | TRBJ2-6 | TRBV18 | - | CASSPLEGKAGANVLTF | TGTGCCAGCTCACCACTCGAGGGGAAGGCTGGGGCCAACGTCCTGACTTTC
TRBD1 | TRBJ1-5 | TRBV6-5 | once | CATRTGHSNQPQHF | TGTGCCACCCGGACAGGGCACAGCAATCAGCCCCAGCATTTT
TRBD1 | TRBJ2-2 | TRBV5-4 | - | CASSRTGGNTGELFF | TGTGCCAGCAGCCGGACAGGGGGCAACACCGGGGAGCTGTTTTTT
TRBD1 | TRBJ1-2 | TRBV27 | - | CASSSPSSDRVDYTF | TGTGCCAGCAGCTCACCTTCTTCGGACAGGGTTGACTACACCTTC
- | TRBJ1-3 | TRBV11-2 | - | CASSFQEPGNTIYF | TGTGCCAGCAGCTTCCAAGAACCGGGAAACACCATATATTTT
TRBD1 | TRBJ1-4 | TRBV6-6 | - | CASSSTGGANEKLFF | TGTGCCAGCAGTTCCACAGGGGGTGCTAATGAAAAACTGTTTTTT
TRBD2 | TRBJ2-7 | TRBV30 | - | CAWSGSGNGQQYF | TGTGCCTGGAGTGGTAGCGGGAATGGGCAGCAGTACTTC
- | TRBJ2-3 | TRBV3-1/TRBV3-2 | - | CASSQGITTDTQYF | TGTGCCAGCAGCCAGGGAATCACCACAGATACGCAGTATTTT
- | TRBJ2-3 | TRBV23-1 | - | CASRTNGPPDTQYF | TGCGCCAGCAGAACTAATGGACCCCCAGATACGCAGTATTTT
- | TRBJ2-7 | TRBV12-3/TRBV12-4 | - | CASSQRSEQYF | TGTGCCAGCAGTCAGAGGAGCGAGCAGTACTTC
- | TRBJ1-2 | TRBV18 | - | CASSPDRTSYGYTF | TGTGCCAGCTCACCAGACAGGACTTCATATGGCTACACCTTC
- | TRBJ2-5 | TRBV30 | - | CAWRLGATQYF | TGTGCCTGGAGGTTGGGTGCGACCCAGTACTTC
TRBD1 | TRBJ1-3 | TRBV6-1 | - | CASSVRGWGSGNTIYF | TGTGCCAGCAGTGTCAGGGGGTGGGGATCTGGAAACACCATATATTTT
- | TRBJ1-2 | TRBV29-1 | - | CSVVDNYGYTF | TGCAGCGTCGTAGATAACTATGGCTACACCTTC